The present T cell receptor beta chain was sequenced within a study of blood T cell repertoires in COVID-19. Study-wide context: Samples came from the United States, Italy and Spain, spanning acute and convalescent COVID-19. Sources were T cells, B-cell-depleted T cells, or PBMCs; the material itself was cDNA or gDNA.

The CDR3 consists of 13 residues. V was trimmed by 4 bases and J by 6 bases, leaving 13 bases between them. CDR1 SNHLY and CDR2 FYNNEI come from the germline V gene. Study processing details: Reference gene primer amplification gave nucleated cell count estimates. Measured with immunoSEQ multiplex PCR; TCRdb has only the in-frame clones, and not every one. V, J and clone size are those of that table, while D and trimming were read from the DNA. The data contain 250,000 to 300,000 clones, roughly 87% of them singletons. This chain joins TRBV2 and TRBJ2-7; maybe TRBD1 (6 bases). This receptor was taken from a woman between 45 and 65 years old who had recovered from COVID-19. The material sequenced was peripheral blood. CDR3: CASSVAQGSEQYF. The CDR3 DNA reads TGTGCCAGCAGTGTAGCGCAGGGGTCCGAGCAGTACTTC.